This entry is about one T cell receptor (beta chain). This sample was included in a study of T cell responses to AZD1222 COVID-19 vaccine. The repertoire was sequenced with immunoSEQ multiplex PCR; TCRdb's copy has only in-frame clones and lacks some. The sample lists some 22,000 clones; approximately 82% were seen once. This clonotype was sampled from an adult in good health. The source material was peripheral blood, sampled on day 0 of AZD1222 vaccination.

This chain's CDR3 is CASSYRGTQYF. The CDR3 nucleotides are TGTGCCAGCAGTTACCGGGGGACCCAGTACTTC. V and J are TRBV6-5 and TRBJ2-5, with a possible D match to TRBD2 (5 bases). Trimming cost V 2 bases and J 7 bases, with 5 bases left between them. CDR1 and CDR2 from the germline V gene are MNHEY and SVGAGI. The CDR3 is 11 amino acids.